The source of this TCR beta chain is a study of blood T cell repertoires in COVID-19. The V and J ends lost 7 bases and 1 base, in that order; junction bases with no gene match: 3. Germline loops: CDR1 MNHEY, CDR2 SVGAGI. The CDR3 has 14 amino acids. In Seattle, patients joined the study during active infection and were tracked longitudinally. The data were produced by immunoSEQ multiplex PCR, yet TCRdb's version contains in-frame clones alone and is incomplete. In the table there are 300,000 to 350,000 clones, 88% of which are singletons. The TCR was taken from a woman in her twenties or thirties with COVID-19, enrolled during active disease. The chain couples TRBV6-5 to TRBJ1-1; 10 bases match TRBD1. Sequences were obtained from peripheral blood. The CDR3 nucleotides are TGTGCCAGCAACCGACAGGGGGCGAACACTGAAGCTTTCTTT. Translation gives CASNRQGANTEAFF.